One and the same sample provided the 18 T cell receptor beta chains below, sequenced in a study of blood T cell repertoires in COVID-19. This table comes from immunoSEQ multiplex PCR, and its TCRdb copy is limited to in-frame clones, with some not included. The table lists roughly 500,000 clones, 70% to 90% of them singletons. The sequencing input was PBMCs or T cells enriched from blood (not recorded which). The receptors here all came from a woman aged 55-69 years who had recovered from COVID-19.

The genes are TRBV14 and TRBJ1-2; D remains unclear. The CDR3 sequence is 13 residues long. In germline, CDR1 is SGHDN, CDR2 FVKESK. V was cut by 3 bases and J by 7 bases, with 12 bases left in between. The CDR3 DNA sequence: TGTGCCAGCAGCCAGTTTAGCCGAGGTGGCTACACCTTC. The encoded protein is CASSQFSRGGYTF.

V is TRBV2 and J is TRBJ2-5, with a tentative D call TRBD2 (5 bases). Germline values: CDR1 SNHLY, CDR2 FYNNEI. Trimming stripped 7 bases from V and 2 bases from J, with 11 bases between. The CDR3 extends over 13 amino acids. CDR3 protein: CASNQEAQETQYF. The CDR3 bases are TGTGCCAGCAATCAGGAGGCTCAAGAGACCCAGTACTTC.

The chain combines TRBV7-2 with TRBJ2-1, with 7 bases fitting TRBD2. Germline values: CDR1 SGHTA, CDR2 FQGNSA. The CDR3 is 17 amino acids. V lost 5 bases to trimming and J lost 0 bases; unmatched junction nucleotides: 10. The CDR3 coding sequence is TGTGCCAGCAGCGGGGGAGCGGGGTCTCTCTCCTACAATGAGCAGTTCTTC. This codes for CASSGGAGSLSYNEQFF.

The J gene is TRBJ2-7, the V gene TRBV5-4, with 14 bases matching TRBD2. V was clipped by 2 bases and J by 0 bases; unmatched bases: 7. From germline, CDR1 is SGHNT and CDR2 YYREEE (reference sequence). This CDR3 spans 18 amino acids. The CDR3 DNA is TGTGCCAGCAGCTTAGGGACTAGCGGGGGTGCGAGCTCCTACGAGCAGTACTTC. Amino acid sequence: CASSLGTSGGASSYEQYF.

The genes are TRBV19 and TRBJ2-3, with 8 positions matching TRBD1. Per the germline V gene, CDR1 is LNHDA and CDR2 is SQIVND (reference sequence). CDR3 length equals 14 residues. The V segment lost 6 bases and the J segment 5 bases; nucleotides outside the gene matches: 7. CDR3 in DNA: TGTGCCAGTAGGCCCCAGGGGGCCGGAGATACGCAGTATTTT. Translation gives CASRPQGAGDTQYF.

The rearrangement joins TRBV7-8 to TRBJ2-7, with 13 bases that match TRBD2. Trimming removed 5 bases from V and 0 bases from J; junction bases left unmatched: 1. The V gene's germline CDR1 is SGHVS and CDR2 FQNEAQ. The CDR3 runs 15 residues. The CDR3 loop reads CASSRTSGGSYEQYV. In nucleotides, the CDR3 is TGTGCCAGCAGCAGGACTAGCGGGGGCTCCTACGAGCAGTACGTC.

This chain joins TRBV7-9 and TRBJ1-5; D unclear. Trimming took 1 base from V and 6 from J, leaving 7 bases between them. Germline lookup yields CDR1 SEHNR and CDR2 FQNEAQ (reference sequence). The CDR3 has 13 residues. CDR3 bases: TGTGCCAGCAGCTTAGAGAGTCGTCAGCCCCAGCATTTT. Its translation: CASSLESRQPQHF.

This chain joins TRBV7-8 and TRBJ2-7; 9 bases map to TRBD1. CDR3 length equals 16 residues. Trimming at V came to 5 bases and at J to 0 bases, leaving 8 bases not matched to a gene. Germline V lookup: CDR1 SGHVS, CDR2 FQNEAQ. CDR3 in DNA: TGTGCCAGCAGCCCCATGACAGGGGGTAGCTCCTACGAGCAGTACGTC. This encodes CASSPMTGGSSYEQYV.

The chain recombines TRBV7-2 with TRBJ2-1; TRBD1 agrees at 8 bases. V lost 3 bases, J lost 7 bases, and 11 bases stayed unmatched. Germline loops: CDR1 SGHTA, CDR2 FQGNSA. There are 16 residues in the CDR3. Here the CDR3 DNA reads TGTGCCAGCAGCTTTGCAGGGGGCGGGAACTGGAATGAGCAGTTCTTC. Protein sequence: CASSFAGGGNWNEQFF.

DNA for the CDR3: TGTGCCAGCAAGCCCGAGCGGGGCCGTTACACAGATACGCAGTATTTT. The encoded protein is CASKPERGRYTDTQYF. The V call is TRBV2, the J call TRBJ2-3; 7 bases align to TRBD2. CDR1 SNHLY and CDR2 FYNNEI come from the germline V gene. The CDR3 covers 16 residues. V gave up 7 bases and J gave up 2 bases; unmatched junction bases: 12. The whole variable domain, remainder taken from reference TRBV2 and TRBJ2-3, is EPEVTQTPSHQVTQMGQEVILRCVPISNHLYFYWYRQILGQKVEFLVSFYNNEISEKSEIFDDQFSVERPDGSNFTLKIRSTKLEDSAMYFCASKPERGRYTDTQYFGPGTRLTVL.

This sequence joins TRBV7-9 and TRBJ2-7, with TRBD2 identical over 8 bases. V was pared by 4 bases and J by 3 bases, with 8 bases of the junction left unmatched. In germline, CDR1 is SEHNR, CDR2 FQNEAQ (reference sequence). This CDR3 is 15 amino acids long. CDR3 region: CASSSQRGSSYEQYF. CDR3 DNA: TGTGCCAGCAGCTCCCAGCGGGGGAGTAGCTACGAGCAGTACTTC.

This chain joins TRBV6-5 and TRBJ1-1; D is undetermined. The V gene lost 2 bases and the J gene lost 1 base, with 8 bases spanning the gap. CDR1 MNHEY and CDR2 SVGAGI come from the germline V gene. The CDR3 runs to 14 residues. The CDR3 is CASSYVTANTEAFF. The CDR3 nucleotides read TGTGCCAGCAGTTACGTTACAGCGAACACTGAAGCTTTCTTT.

The chain uses TRBV9 and TRBJ2-5; the D gene is possibly TRBD2 (7 bases). CDR1 and CDR2 (germline): SGDLS, YYNGEE. V was clipped by 0 bases and J by 4 bases, with 19 bases between them. The CDR3 contains 17 residues. DNA of the CDR3: TGTGCCAGCAGCGTAGGGGTGAGGGGGGGTGCAGGAGAGACCCAGTACTTC. Translated: CASSVGVRGGAGETQYF.

V usage is TRBV27 and J usage is TRBJ1-4, with no clear D. The CDR3 runs 14 residues. V was pared by 3 bases and J by 10 bases, with 15 bases between. The germline V gene has CDR1 MNHEY and CDR2 SMNVEV (reference sequence). The DNA for the CDR3 is TGTGCCAGCAGTTTCTCGGGTAATGACGGAAAACTGTTTTTT. It specifies CASSFSGNDGKLFF.

The chain links TRBV6-5 to TRBJ1-3; 7 bases match TRBD1. With V trimmed by 2 bases and J by 9 bases, 10 bases remained unmatched. The V gene's germline CDR1 is MNHEY and CDR2 SVGAGI. CDR3 size: 15 residues. This chain's CDR3 is CASSYGSGAGGTIYF. The CDR3 DNA reads as TGTGCCAGCAGTTACGGTTCGGGGGCAGGGGGCACCATATATTTT.

V and J are TRBV19 and TRBJ1-1, with D tentatively TRBD1 (5 bases). This CDR3 has 14 residues. The V end was cut by 5 bases, the J end by 3 bases, with 13 bases between. CDR1 is LNHDA and CDR2 is SQIVND in the germline V gene (reference sequence). CDR3 DNA: TGTGCCAGTAGTCCGACGACAGATTACACTGAAGCTTTCTTT. Translating it yields CASSPTTDYTEAFF. Supplemented by reference TRBV19 and TRBJ1-1, the full variable domain reads DGGITQSPKYLFRKEGQNVTLSCEQNLNHDAMYWYRQDPGQGLRLIYYSQIVNDFQKGDIAEGYSVSREKKESFPLTVTSAQKNPTAFYLCASSPTTDYTEAFFGQGTRLTVV.

This clone appeared once. The CDR3 DNA is TGTGCCAGCAGTGAAAACCCCACAGGCTATGGCTACACCTTC. This codes for CASSENPTGYGYTF. The rearrangement links TRBV2 to TRBJ1-2; possibly TRBD1 for D (5 bases). The CDR3 loop spans 14 amino acids. With 2 bases removed from V and 4 bases from J, the gap between germline ends came to 11 bases. CDR1 is SNHLY and CDR2 is FYNNEI in the germline V gene.

V and J are TRBV19 and TRBJ1-1; 7 positions match TRBD1. The CDR3 covers 16 residues. Germline V gene sequence: CDR1 LNHDA, CDR2 SQIVND (reference sequence). J gave up 1 base and V 6 bases, and 11 bases lay outside the gene matches. Here the CDR3 reads CASSATGAPRNTEAFF. In DNA form, the CDR3 reads TGTGCCAGTAGCGCAACAGGGGCCCCACGGAACACTGAAGCTTTCTTT.